This note documents a single T cell receptor (beta chain) sequence. Authors' methods: Reference gene primer amplification yielded estimated nucleated cell counts. Assay used: immunoSEQ multiplex PCR; TCRdb lists only in-frame clones, some missing. That table gives V, J and clone size, and the DNA gave D and trimming. The sample holds about 12,000 clones, 60% to 75% seen once. Seattle's cohort entered during active infection and was followed longitudinally. CDR1 is SGHRS, CDR2 YFSETQ, per germline. V trimming: 0 bases; J trimming: 11 bases; junction bases outside the gene matches: 4. This CDR3 has 12 residues. This record belongs to a study of blood T cell repertoires in COVID-19. Whole-study context: T cells, B-cell-depleted T cells, or PBMCs provided the cDNA or gDNA that served as material.

The receptor was isolated from a man in his fifties or sixties with COVID-19, enrolled during active disease. Sequenced material: peripheral blood. The chain links TRBV5-1 to TRBJ1-1; 7 bases fit TRBD1. The DNA of the CDR3 is TGCGCCAGCAGCTTGGAGGGGGCGGGGGCTTTCTTT. It yields the protein CASSLEGAGAFF.